This is a list of T cell receptor beta chains from one sample in a study of blood T cell repertoires in COVID-19. Some clones are missing from TCRdb's copy, which holds only in-frame ones; the method was immunoSEQ multiplex PCR. The sample holds about 180,000 clones, over 60% seen once. Material for sequencing was peripheral blood. Every receptor here comes from a woman aged 70 to 79 with acute or convalescent COVID-19. Each CDR3 is given with its conserved first and last residue. The order of the fields is CDR3 protein, CDR3 DNA, J gene, D gene, clone size, V gene. The D gene is left open where the match is weak. Not all rows give a size; the values are once, few, many and, for expanded clones, a class.

CDR3aa: CASSSPGQGRETQYF
CDR3nt: TGCGCCAGCAGTTCACCGGGACAGGGAAGGGAGACCCAGTACTTC
j_gene: TRBJ2-5
d_gene: TRBD1
abundance: NA
v_gene: TRBV5-1

CDR3aa: CASSPRGLAGAGELFF
CDR3nt: TGTGCCAGCAGCCCCAGGGGACTAGCGGGAGCCGGGGAGCTGTTTTTT
j_gene: TRBJ2-2
d_gene: TRBD2
abundance: NA
v_gene: TRBV5-6

CDR3aa: CASSQVRQTSTEAFF
CDR3nt: TGTGCCAGCAGCCAAGTTCGACAGACGAGCACTGAAGCTTTCTTT
j_gene: TRBJ1-1
d_gene: NA
abundance: NA
v_gene: TRBV14

CDR3aa: CASSLVTPLGGGNTIYF
CDR3nt: TGTGCCAGCAGCTTGGTTACCCCCCTCGGGGGAGGAAACACCATATATTTT
j_gene: TRBJ1-3
d_gene: NA
abundance: NA
v_gene: TRBV5-6

CDR3aa: CASRPSSGEQYF
CDR3nt: TGTGCCAGCAGACCTTCTAGCGGTGAGCAGTACTTC
j_gene: TRBJ2-7
d_gene: TRBD2
abundance: NA
v_gene: TRBV7-9

CDR3aa: CAISGENMVRRQTDTEAFF
CDR3nt: TGTGCCATCAGTGGTGAGAATATGGTTCGTCGACAGACCGACACTGAAGCTTTCTTT
j_gene: TRBJ1-1
d_gene: NA
abundance: many
v_gene: TRBV10-3

CDR3aa: CASSLPGDGYTGELFF
CDR3nt: TGTGCCAGCAGCTTGCCTGGAGATGGTTACACCGGGGAGCTGTTTTTT
j_gene: TRBJ2-2
d_gene: NA
abundance: NA
v_gene: TRBV5-5

CDR3aa: CASSVRETGSGSPLHF
CDR3nt: TGTGCCAGCAGCGTACGAGAGACAGGGTCGGGATCACCCCTCCACTTT
j_gene: TRBJ1-6
d_gene: TRBD1
abundance: NA
v_gene: TRBV9

CDR3aa: CASSIAGNGNQPQHF
CDR3nt: TGTGCCAGTAGTATCGCGGGTAACGGCAATCAGCCCCAGCATTTT
j_gene: TRBJ1-5
d_gene: NA
abundance: NA
v_gene: TRBV19

CDR3aa: CASSLQENYGYTF
CDR3nt: TGTGCCAGCAGCCTACAGGAGAACTATGGCTACACCTTC
j_gene: TRBJ1-2
d_gene: NA
abundance: NA
v_gene: TRBV7-9

CDR3aa: CATSDLSTGGCLNNSPLHF
CDR3nt: TGTGCCACCAGTGATCTGAGTACAGGGGGGTGTCTAAATAATTCACCCCTCCACTTT
j_gene: TRBJ1-6
d_gene: TRBD1
abundance: NA
v_gene: TRBV24-1

CDR3aa: CASSLVTDTQYF
CDR3nt: TGTGCCAGCAGTTTAGTAACAGATACGCAGTATTTT
j_gene: TRBJ2-3
d_gene: NA
abundance: NA
v_gene: TRBV6-5

CDR3aa: CASSEAAMGGGPAGANVLTF
CDR3nt: TGTGCCAGCAGTGAAGCTGCCATGGGGGGAGGACCGGCTGGGGCCAACGTCCTGACTTTC
j_gene: TRBJ2-6
d_gene: NA
abundance: NA
v_gene: TRBV6-1

CDR3aa: CASSLALGGQGTYEQYF
CDR3nt: TGTGCCAGCAGCTTAGCTCTGGGGGGACAGGGGACCTACGAGCAGTACTTC
j_gene: TRBJ2-7
d_gene: TRBD1
abundance: NA
v_gene: TRBV7-9

CDR3aa: CASSSGTGGDGYTF
CDR3nt: TGCGCCAGCAGCTCCGGGACAGGGGGCGATGGCTACACCTTC
j_gene: TRBJ1-2
d_gene: TRBD1
abundance: NA
v_gene: TRBV5-1

CDR3aa: CASRVSGRGIDTQYF
CDR3nt: TGTGCCAGCAGGGTCAGCGGGAGGGGTATAGATACGCAGTATTTT
j_gene: TRBJ2-3
d_gene: TRBD2
abundance: NA
v_gene: TRBV3-1/TRBV3-2

CDR3aa: CASSSLSSSYNEQFF
CDR3nt: TGTGCCAGCAGCAGCCTCTCGAGCTCCTACAATGAGCAGTTCTTC
j_gene: TRBJ2-1
d_gene: NA
abundance: NA
v_gene: TRBV9

CDR3aa: CATSVGQGRNEQFF
CDR3nt: TGTGCCACCAGTGTTGGGCAGGGGCGCAATGAGCAGTTCTTC
j_gene: TRBJ2-1
d_gene: NA
abundance: NA
v_gene: TRBV24-1

CDR3aa: CASSDRDRGGNEQFF
CDR3nt: TGTGCCAGTAGTGACCGGGACAGGGGGGGCAATGAGCAGTTCTTC
j_gene: TRBJ2-1
d_gene: TRBD1
abundance: NA
v_gene: TRBV19

CDR3aa: CASSSPPRAGGREQYF
CDR3nt: TGTGCCAGCAGTTCACCCCCCCGAGCGGGAGGAAGGGAGCAGTACTTC
j_gene: TRBJ2-7
d_gene: TRBD2
abundance: NA
v_gene: TRBV6-6

CDR3aa: CASSLRGGMNTEAFF
CDR3nt: TGCGCCAGCAGCTTGAGGGGAGGAATGAACACTGAAGCTTTCTTT
j_gene: TRBJ1-1
d_gene: NA
abundance: few
v_gene: TRBV5-1

CDR3aa: CASSNQASICSPLHF
CDR3nt: TGTGCCAGCAGCAACCAGGCCTCCATTTGCTCACCCCTCCACTTT
j_gene: TRBJ1-6
d_gene: NA
abundance: NA
v_gene: TRBV21-1

CDR3aa: CASSLRANYNEQFF
CDR3nt: TGTGCCAGCAGCTTACGAGCGAATTACAATGAGCAGTTCTTC
j_gene: TRBJ2-1
d_gene: NA
abundance: few
v_gene: TRBV7-2

CDR3aa: CATSSRDRGNEQFF
CDR3nt: TGTGCCACCAGCAGCCGGGACAGGGGCAATGAGCAGTTCTTC
j_gene: TRBJ2-1
d_gene: TRBD1
abundance: few
v_gene: TRBV15

CDR3aa: CASSERAGHSNQLQHF
CDR3nt: TGTGCCAGCAGTGAAAGGGCAGGACATAGCAATCAGCTCCAGCATTTT
j_gene: TRBJ1-5
d_gene: NA
abundance: NA
v_gene: TRBV2

CDR3aa: CASSQERRTQYF
CDR3nt: TGTGCCAGCAGCCAAGAGAGGCGGACCCAGTACTTC
j_gene: TRBJ2-5
d_gene: NA
abundance: NA
v_gene: TRBV3-1/TRBV3-2

CDR3aa: CASSGTASNQPQHF
CDR3nt: TGTGCCAGTTCCGGGACAGCTAGCAATCAGCCCCAGCATTTT
j_gene: TRBJ1-5
d_gene: TRBD1
abundance: NA
v_gene: TRBV19

CDR3aa: CASSRQGPALGNTIYF
CDR3nt: TGTGCCAGCAGTCGACAGGGCCCTGCTCTGGGAAACACCATATATTTT
j_gene: TRBJ1-3
d_gene: TRBD1
abundance: few
v_gene: TRBV2

CDR3aa: CASSSGQGGVVFTEAFF
CDR3nt: TGCGCCAGCAGCTCGGGACAGGGTGGCGTTGTGTTCACTGAAGCTTTCTTT
j_gene: TRBJ1-1
d_gene: TRBD1
abundance: NA
v_gene: TRBV5-1

CDR3aa: CASSVGGSQETQYF
CDR3nt: TGTGCCAGTAGTGTGGGCGGGTCCCAAGAGACCCAGTACTTC
j_gene: TRBJ2-5
d_gene: NA
abundance: NA
v_gene: TRBV19